These 15 T cell receptor beta chains came from one sample sequenced in a study of cytomegalovirus exposure and HLA in healthy donors (dated by TCRdb to the late 2010s). The library was prepared using the immunoSEQ multiplex PCR assay. The multiplex PCR relied on a mix of 60 forward primers for TCR Vbeta segments and 13 reverse primers for TCR Jbeta segments. TCRdb carries this immuneACCESS record with in-frame sequences only. Its versions omit some clonotypes, under half of them owing to an unresolved V gene in the studies checked, with the rest unexplained. The sample contains approximately 140,000 clones, around three quarters of them found a single time. Under 7.5% of the sample rests with the top ten. What was sequenced was PBMCs. The source of these receptors is a man in his forties or fifties in good health and CMV-seropositive.

This rearrangement joins TRBV5-1 to TRBJ1-6; D is perhaps TRBD1 (5 bases). The CDR3 is made up of 15 amino acids. Deletions cut 3 bases from V and 7 bases from J, with 14 bases between. Germline CDR1 SGHRS, CDR2 YFSETQ. CDR3: CASSSQGIQNSPLHF. DNA of the CDR3: TGCGCCAGCAGCTCTCAGGGAATTCAGAATTCACCCCTCCACTTT.

V usage is TRBV23-1 and J usage is TRBJ1-5, with TRBD1 matching over 7 bases. TRBV23-1 is treated as an ORF (open reading frame) with a function not yet certain. The trim removed 3 bases at V and 3 bases at J, leaving 20 bases unmatched. The CDR3 spans 20 residues. The CDR3 sequence is CASSHSTLNGTVSYNQPQHF. CDR3 coding DNA: TGCGCCAGCAGTCATTCGACACTGAACGGGACAGTGTCATACAATCAGCCCCAGCATTTT.

The chain uses TRBV7-2 and TRBJ2-7; D perhaps matches TRBD1 (5 bases). V dropped 2 bases and J dropped 2 bases, with 7 bases sitting between them. The CDR3 has 13 residues. Per germline, CDR1 SGHTA and CDR2 FQGNSA. The CDR3 DNA is TGTGCCAGCAGCTTATTAGGGGCCTACGAGCAGTACTTC. It translates to CASSLLGAYEQYF.

The chain links TRBV30 to TRBJ2-5; 7 positions match TRBD1. The CDR3 length is 14 residues. The V and J ends lost 5 bases and 1 base, in that order; junction bases with no gene match: 7. The germline V gene encodes CDR1 GTSNPN and CDR2 SVGIG (reference sequence). The CDR3 reads CAWGPGQTQETQYF. The CDR3 DNA reads as TGTGCCTGGGGTCCGGGACAGACCCAAGAGACCCAGTACTTC.

The chain links TRBV6-5 to TRBJ2-5; 9 bases agree with TRBD1. This CDR3 contains 14 residues. Germline CDR1 reads MNHEY; CDR2 reads SVGAGI. With V trimmed by 6 bases and J by 11 bases, 13 bases remained unmatched. This CDR3 reads CASSPGQGIAEQYF. In DNA, the CDR3 is TGTGCCAGCAGCCCTGGACAGGGGATCGCGGAGCAGTACTTC.

The chain recombines TRBV10-3 with TRBJ2-7; 7 bases are a match to TRBD1. Germline V gene data show CDR1 as ENHRY and CDR2 as SYGVKD. Losses at the gene ends were 6 bases for V and 6 bases for J; bases not matched to a gene: 2. The CDR3 consists of 11 residues. The CDR3 nucleotides read TGTGCCATCAGCCCAGGGGGCGAGCAGTACTTC. Protein sequence: CAISPGGEQYF.

The chain links TRBV11-2 to TRBJ2-2, with 9 bases identical to TRBD2. CDR3 length equals 13 residues. CDR1 and CDR2 from the germline V gene are SGHAT and FQNNGV. Unmatched junction bases numbered 7, after V lost 10 bases and J lost 7 bases. The CDR3 DNA reads TGTGCCACCCGGCGGGGGGGCCTCGGGGAGCTGTTTTTT. Protein product: CATRRGGLGELFF. The whole variable domain, filled in from reference TRBV11-2 and TRBJ2-2, reads EAGVAQSPRYKIIEKRQSVAFWCNPISGHATLYWYQQILGQGPKLLIQFQNNGVVDDSQLPKDRFSAERLKGVDSTLKIQPAKLEDSAVYLCATRRGGLGELFFGEGSRLTVL.

Remarks on this clone: At one boundary the junction diverges from the germline segment, which might be a read error. The chain joins TRBV7-7 to TRBJ2-5; TRBD2 aligns across 10 bases. Germline assignment: CDR1 SSHAT and CDR2 FNYEAQ (reference sequence). CDR3 length equals 12 residues. CDR3 sequence: CASSLAGGTQYF. In DNA, the CDR3 is TGTGCTAGCAGCTTAGCGGGAGGAACCCAGTACTTC. The full variable domain, rest sourced from reference TRBV7-7 and TRBJ2-5, is GAGVSQSPRYKVTKRGQDVTLRCDPISSHATLYWYQQALGQGPEFLTYFNYEAQPDKSGLPSDRFSAERPEGSISTLTIQRTEQRDSAMYRCASSLAGGTQYFGPGTRLLVL.

The chain carries TRBV5-1 and TRBJ2-2; the D is unclear. The germline V gene has CDR1 SGHRS and CDR2 YFSETQ. The ends were cut back, 4 bases at V and 2 bases at J, with 9 bases in the middle. The length of the CDR3 is 14 residues. The CDR3: CASSPLTNTGELFF. The CDR3 bases are TGCGCCAGCAGCCCTCTGACAAACACCGGGGAGCTGTTTTTT.

The chain employs TRBV29-1 and TRBJ2-5; 9 bases line up with TRBD1. The J call may be faulty, since TRBJ2-7 better matches the DNA end. Germline assignment: CDR1 SQVTM and CDR2 ANQGSEA. This CDR3 has 15 amino acids. The CDR3 nucleotides are TGCAGCGTACAGCCTTCCGGGACAGGGAAGGACGAGCAGTACTTC. It translates to CSVQPSGTGKDEQYF.

The gene calls are TRBV5-1 and TRBJ1-2; TRBD1 agrees at 7 bases. Germline values: CDR1 SGHRS, CDR2 YFSETQ. The CDR3 consists of 13 residues. J lost 3 bases, V lost 2 bases, and 1 base had no gene match. CDR3 DNA: TGCGCCAGCAGCTTCGACAGGGACTATGGCTACACCTTC. Protein product: CASSFDRDYGYTF.

The V and J genes are TRBV5-1 and TRBJ1-1; D call uncertain. CDR3 length: 14 amino acids. V was trimmed by 3 bases and J by 6 bases, leaving 15 bases between them. Germline loops: CDR1 SGHRS, CDR2 YFSETQ. CDR3 nucleotides: TGCGCCAGCAGCTGGTCCTGGGGAGTCGCTGAAGCTTTCTTT. Its protein is CASSWSWGVAEAFF.

The rearrangement links TRBV7-2 to TRBJ2-7, with 9 bases matching TRBD1. Germline loops: CDR1 SGHTA, CDR2 FQGNSA. This CDR3 contains 15 residues. The trim removed 6 bases at V and 6 bases at J, leaving 12 bases unmatched. The CDR3 DNA follows: TGTGCCAGCAGTCACAGGGGGCACGGGAGCGCCGAGCAGTACTTC. This sequence encodes CASSHRGHGSAEQYF.

This sequence joins TRBV2 and TRBJ2-6; the D gene is possibly TRBD2 (5 bases). V was cut by 7 bases and J by 0 bases, with 10 bases left in between. Germline CDR1 and CDR2: SNHLY and FYNNEI. The CDR3 runs to 15 residues. The CDR3 region has the DNA TGTGCCAGCATGGGGAGCCGCTCTGGGGCCAACGTCCTGACTTTC. Protein: CASMGSRSGANVLTF.

The chain recombines TRBV4-2 with TRBJ2-7; 13 bases are shared with TRBD2. The CDR3 sequence is 16 residues long. The V segment lost 2 bases and the J segment 3 bases; nucleotides outside the gene matches: 4. Per the germline V gene, CDR1 is LGHNA and CDR2 is YNFKEQ. The CDR3 reads CASSQTGTSGNYEQYF. Written as DNA, the CDR3 is TGTGCCAGCAGCCAAACAGGGACTAGCGGGAACTACGAGCAGTACTTC.